Listed below are T cell receptor beta chains from one sample, sequenced in a study of OX40 agonist ivuxolimab in advanced cancers. Sequencing used immunoSEQ multiplex PCR; TCRdb keeps in-frame clones, though not all of them. The repertoire holds tens of thousands of clones, with 90% as singletons. The sample was CD4+ or CD8+ T cells sorted from blood, taken in a trial of the OX40 agonist ivuxolimab. Every receptor here comes from an adult with an advanced solid tumor such as melanoma, head and neck, liver or kidney cancer. Each CDR3 is given with its conserved first and last residue. The D gene is left open where the match is weak. The listing skips clone size in some rows; elsewhere it reads once, few, many or a size class.

V gene	D gene	J gene	clone size	CDR3 length	CDR3 protein	CDR3 DNA
TRBV15	NA	TRBJ1-6	NA	15	CATSSPSQGDSPLHF	TGTGCCACCAGCAGTCCCTCCCAGGGTGATTCACCCCTCCACTTT
TRBV27	TRBD1	TRBJ2-7	NA	14	CASSLDRVAYEQYF	TGTGCCAGCAGTCTAGACAGGGTTGCCTACGAGCAGTACTTC
TRBV5-4	TRBD2	TRBJ2-7	NA	16	CASSLAGLAGGYEQYF	TGTGCCAGCAGCTTGGCCGGGTTAGCGGGAGGGTACGAGCAGTACTTC
TRBV9	NA	TRBJ2-1	NA	15	CASSLGAAAYNEQFF	TGTGCCAGCAGCTTGGGAGCAGCGGCCTACAATGAGCAGTTCTTC
TRBV27	NA	TRBJ2-2	NA	12	CASSLSGGELFF	TGTGCCAGCAGTTTATCCGGCGGGGAGCTGTTTTTT
TRBV5-1	NA	TRBJ2-5	NA	15	CASSITLLSPEAQYF	TGCGCCAGCAGCATCACCTTACTTTCGCCAGAGGCCCAGTACTTC
TRBV25-1	NA	TRBJ2-1	NA	16	CASSEPGTIRINEQFF	TGTGCCAGCAGTGAGCCGGGGACCATCCGGATCAATGAGCAGTTCTTC
TRBV9	NA	TRBJ2-3	NA	15	CASSVDELLTDTQYF	TGTGCCAGCAGCGTAGACGAACTCCTCACAGATACGCAGTATTTT
TRBV19	TRBD2	TRBJ2-7	few	15	CASSIGAGASYEQYF	TGTGCCAGTAGTATAGGAGCGGGAGCCTCCTACGAGCAGTACTTC
TRBV5-1	NA	TRBJ2-5	NA	14	CASSTGDAQETQYF	TGCGCCAGCAGCACGGGAGATGCGCAAGAGACCCAGTACTTC
TRBV9	NA	TRBJ2-7	NA	16	CASSVAADGGTQEQYF	TGTGCCAGCAGCGTAGCTGCCGATGGCGGGACCCAAGAGCAGTACTTC
TRBV6-1	TRBD2	TRBJ2-4	NA	18	CASSGTSGRELAKNIQYF	TGTGCCAGCAGTGGGACTAGCGGGAGAGAACTAGCCAAAAACATTCAGTACTTC
TRBV29-1	TRBD1	TRBJ2-7	NA	12	CSTRDSTYEQYF	TGCAGCACCCGGGACAGTACCTACGAGCAGTACTTC
TRBV27	NA	TRBJ1-2	NA	13	CASRLTANYGYTF	TGTGCCAGCAGATTGACAGCCAACTATGGCTACACCTTC
TRBV18	TRBD1	TRBJ1-2	NA	14	CASSPGQGTGGYTF	TGTGCCAGCTCACCCGGACAGGGTACCGGTGGCTACACCTTC
TRBV10-1	NA	TRBJ1-3	NA	15	CAIYPSSGSGNTIYF	TGCGCCATCTATCCCTCGTCCGGGAGTGGAAACACCATATATTTT
TRBV27	NA	TRBJ1-1	once	13	CASSFTGRTEAFF	TGTGCCAGCAGTTTCACAGGGCGCACTGAAGCTTTCTTT
TRBV14	NA	TRBJ2-7	few	12	CASSQDRNEQYF	TGTGCCAGCAGCCAAGATCGAAACGAGCAGTACTTC
TRBV25-1	NA	TRBJ2-5	NA	14	CASSEPAREKTQYF	TGTGCCAGCAGTGAACCAGCCAGGGAAAAGACCCAGTACTTC
TRBV9	NA	TRBJ1-5	few	15	CASSVAGNSNQPQHF	TGTGCCAGCAGCGTAGCGGGGAATAGCAATCAGCCCCAGCATTTT
TRBV11-2	TRBD1	TRBJ2-7	NA	14	CASSHGDRGPEQYF	TGTGCCAGCAGCCACGGGGACAGGGGGCCCGAGCAGTACTTC
TRBV30	NA	TRBJ1-5	once	14	CAWSDTQRGQPQHF	TGTGCCTGGAGTGATACTCAGAGAGGTCAGCCCCAGCATTTT
TRBV5-1	TRBD2	TRBJ2-1	many	17	CASRRLLAESSYNEQFF	TGCGCCAGCAGACGCCTCCTAGCGGAGAGCTCCTACAATGAGCAGTTCTTC
TRBV7-8	NA	TRBJ2-4	NA	14	CASSNLQGSGIQYF	TGTGCCAGCAGCAACCTACAGGGTTCGGGCATTCAGTACTTC
TRBV21-1	NA	TRBJ1-1	NA	16	CASSPPGEQGDTEAFF	TGTGCCAGCAGCCCCCCCGGCGAACAGGGCGACACTGAAGCTTTCTTT
TRBV27	NA	TRBJ1-2	NA	15	CASSSYRERGYGYTF	TGTGCCAGCAGTTCTTACAGAGAGAGGGGCTATGGCTACACCTTC
TRBV11-3	TRBD2	TRBJ2-7	NA	17	CASSPSATSGTVYEQYF	TGTGCCAGCAGTCCGAGCGCGACTAGCGGGACTGTCTACGAGCAGTACTTC
TRBV5-4	NA	TRBJ2-3	NA	16	CASSLAAKSSADTQYF	TGTGCCAGCAGCTTGGCGGCAAAATCGAGCGCAGATACGCAGTATTTT
TRBV11-2	TRBD2	TRBJ2-7	NA	15	CASSPWPSGNYEQYF	TGTGCCAGCAGCCCCTGGCCTAGCGGTAACTACGAGCAGTACTTC
TRBV4-2	TRBD2	TRBJ2-1	NA	16	CASSQDGEREANEQFF	TGTGCCAGCAGCCAAGATGGAGAGCGGGAGGCCAATGAGCAGTTCTTC
TRBV7-9	NA	TRBJ2-3	NA	13	CASSPTLADTQYF	TGTGCCAGCAGCCCGACATTAGCAGATACGCAGTATTTT
TRBV6-5	TRBD1	TRBJ1-1	once	15	CASSYGTGEDTEAFF	TGTGCCAGCAGTTACGGGACAGGGGAGGACACTGAAGCTTTCTTT
TRBV9	NA	TRBJ2-3	NA	13	CASRGAGADTQYF	TGTGCCAGCAGAGGGGCAGGGGCAGATACGCAGTATTTT
TRBV30	TRBD1	TRBJ2-7	NA	14	CAWSTGQGPYEQYF	TGTGCCTGGAGTACGGGACAGGGGCCCTACGAGCAGTACTTC
TRBV25-1	TRBD2	TRBJ2-2	NA	15	CASSLGLAWTGELFF	TGTGCCAGCTCGCTAGGACTAGCGTGGACCGGGGAGCTGTTTTTT
TRBV6-1	NA	TRBJ1-2	NA	14	CASSERGYNYGYTF	TGTGCCAGCAGTGAAAGGGGTTATAACTATGGCTACACCTTC
TRBV27	NA	TRBJ1-1	NA	12	CASSLTGTEAFF	TGTGCCAGCAGTTTGACAGGCACTGAAGCTTTCTTT
TRBV2	NA	TRBJ1-4	few	15	CATDARGLTNEKLFF	TGTGCCACCGATGCCAGGGGTTTGACTAATGAAAAACTGTTTTTT
TRBV7-8	TRBD1	TRBJ2-2	NA	16	CASSHGQVYDVVELFF	TGTGCCAGCAGCCACGGACAGGTTTATGACGTAGTGGAGCTGTTTTTT
TRBV11-1	TRBD1	TRBJ2-7	NA	14	CASSLTGGFDEQYF	TGTGCCAGCAGCTTAACAGGGGGCTTCGACGAGCAGTACTTC
TRBV19	NA	TRBJ1-5	NA	16	CASSLLSLYSNQPQHF	TGTGCCAGTAGTCTACTGTCGCTATATAGCAATCAGCCCCAGCATTTT
TRBV27	TRBD1	TRBJ1-1	NA	15	CASSPRDSLNTEAFF	TGTGCCAGCAGTCCCCGGGACAGTCTGAACACTGAAGCTTTCTTT
TRBV6-5	NA	TRBJ2-2	NA	16	CASSYSISRPTGELFF	TGTGCCAGCAGTTACTCGATTAGCCGACCCACCGGGGAGCTGTTTTTT
TRBV14	TRBD1	TRBJ1-2	NA	15	CASSREQGLFYGYTF	TGTGCCAGCAGCCGAGAACAGGGGTTGTTCTATGGCTACACCTTC
TRBV28	NA	TRBJ2-7	NA	13	CASSWLSAYEQYF	TGTGCCAGCAGTTGGCTCTCTGCCTACGAGCAGTACTTC
TRBV7-6	NA	TRBJ2-7	NA	14	CASSLMPSGKEQYF	TGTGCCAGCAGCTTGATGCCATCCGGGAAAGAGCAGTACTTC
TRBV6-5	NA	TRBJ2-3	NA	14	CASSYGVSTDTQYF	TGTGCCAGCAGTTACGGGGTTAGCACAGATACGCAGTATTTT
TRBV27	TRBD2	TRBJ2-2	NA	17	CASSLSPGLADTGELFF	TGTGCCAGCAGTTTATCCCCGGGACTAGCGGATACCGGGGAGCTGTTTTTT
TRBV5-1	NA	TRBJ2-7	NA	15	CASSLAGSHLYEQYF	TGCGCCAGCAGCTTGGCCGGGTCCCATCTCTACGAGCAGTACTTC
TRBV29-1	TRBD2	TRBJ2-3	NA	15	CSVEGGLAGDRTQYF	TGCAGCGTTGAGGGGGGACTAGCGGGAGATAGGACGCAGTATTTT
TRBV11-1	NA	TRBJ2-5	NA	17	CASSLNYLGLFGETQYF	TGTGCCAGCAGCCTTAACTACCTTGGACTCTTCGGAGAGACCCAGTACTTC
TRBV6-5	NA	TRBJ2-5	NA	16	CASSYSFQGVRETQYF	TGTGCCAGCAGTTACTCTTTCCAGGGAGTAAGGGAGACCCAGTACTTC
TRBV6-1	TRBD1	TRBJ2-1	NA	16	CASSAPGQGSYNEQFF	TGTGCCAGCAGTGCCCCGGGACAGGGGTCCTACAATGAGCAGTTCTTC